This T cell receptor beta chain was profiled in a study of response to subunit inactivated influenza vaccine. TCRdb analysed the RT-PCR reads with MiXCR anew, one entry per CDR3 protein. Here the sample spans 610,000 or so distinct CDR3 sequences, around 15% being singletons. V shed 6 bases and J shed 5 bases, with 19 bases lying between them. The CDR3 totals 15 residues. The sequenced sample was PBMCs from blood, obtained roughly 12 days after vaccination. This chain joins TRBV12-3 or TRBV12-4 and TRBJ2-5, with D perhaps TRBD2 (6 bases). The source of this sequence is a man aged 50-60 years who received an inactivated influenza vaccine. CDR3 bases: TGTGCCAGCAGCGCCCTGCCGGGAGCAGGGGAGACCCAGTACTTC. Its protein product is CASSALPGAGETQYF.